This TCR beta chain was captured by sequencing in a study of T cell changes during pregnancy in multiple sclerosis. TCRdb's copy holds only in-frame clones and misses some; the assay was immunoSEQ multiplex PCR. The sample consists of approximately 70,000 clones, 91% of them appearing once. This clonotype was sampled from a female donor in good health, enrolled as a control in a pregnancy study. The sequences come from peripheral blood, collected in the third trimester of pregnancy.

This CDR3 reads CASSLLRVNTGELFF. The CDR3 nucleotides are TGTGCCAGCAGCTTGCTCAGGGTGAACACCGGGGAGCTGTTTTTT. The chain carries TRBV5-4 and TRBJ2-2; weak D call: TRBD1 (5 bases). This CDR3 has 15 amino acids. V dropped 1 base and J dropped 1 base, with 8 bases sitting between them. Per the germline V gene, CDR1 is SGHNT and CDR2 is YYREEE (reference sequence).